This T cell receptor beta chain was captured in a study of blood T cell repertoires in COVID-19. As for the study in general: Material from acute and convalescent COVID-19 was sourced from the United States, Italy and Spain. PBMCs, B-cell-depleted T cells, or T cells provided the cDNA or gDNA that made up the material.

In the original analysis: Estimation of nucleated cell counts was performed using reference gene primer amplification. Repertoires were generated with immunoSEQ multiplex PCR, while TCRdb's copy carries only in-frame clones and drops some. That table supplies the V and J calls and clone size; D and trimming were determined from the DNA. Among tens of thousands of clones listed, 83% were seen once. V gave up 1 base and J gave up 4 bases, with 21 bases separating them. This CDR3 spans 18 amino acids. CDR1 and CDR2 (germline): SGHRS, YFSETQ. The TCR sequence derives from an elderly woman with acute or convalescent COVID-19. The rearrangement uses TRBV5-1 and TRBJ2-1; possibly TRBD2 for D (8 bases). Sequencing was performed on peripheral blood. The CDR3 loop is CASSLRISGTDKYNEQFF. In DNA form, the CDR3 reads TGCGCCAGCAGCTTGAGAATTAGCGGGACAGACAAGTACAATGAGCAGTTCTTC. Variable domain in full (rest from reference TRBV5-1 and TRBJ2-1): KAGVTQTPRYLIKTRGQQVTLSCSPISGHRSVSWYQQTPGQGLQFLFEYFSETQRNKGNFPGRFSGRQFSNSRSEMNVSTLELGDSALYLCASSLRISGTDKYNEQFFGPGTRLTVL.